Reported below is one T cell receptor beta chain. The germline CDR1 and CDR2 sequences are SGHVS and FNYEAQ. The CDR3 has 16 amino acids. The V gene lost 5 bases and the J gene lost 4 bases, with 19 bases spanning the gap. For TCRbeta, the library was prepared with unique molecular identifiers. TCRdb re-analysed the PCR reads in MiXCR, keeping a single row per CDR3 protein. The table records about 980,000 distinct CDR3 sequences, roughly 29% of them present only once. The sample comes from a study of T-cell reconstitution after alpha-beta-depleted transplantation in children. This specimen consisted of PBMCs, mostly from graft donor cells, obtained 360 days after TCRalphabeta/CD19-depleted stem cell transplant. V usage is TRBV7-6 and J usage is TRBJ2-3; no reliable D call. The origin of this receptor is a boy in the first two years of life who had a stem cell transplant for SCID, so the T cells may come from the graft donor. The CDR3 loop is CASSPHRRDRADTQYF. For the CDR3, the DNA is TGTGCCAGCAGCCCCCACCGCCGCGATAGGGCAGATACGCAGTATTTT.